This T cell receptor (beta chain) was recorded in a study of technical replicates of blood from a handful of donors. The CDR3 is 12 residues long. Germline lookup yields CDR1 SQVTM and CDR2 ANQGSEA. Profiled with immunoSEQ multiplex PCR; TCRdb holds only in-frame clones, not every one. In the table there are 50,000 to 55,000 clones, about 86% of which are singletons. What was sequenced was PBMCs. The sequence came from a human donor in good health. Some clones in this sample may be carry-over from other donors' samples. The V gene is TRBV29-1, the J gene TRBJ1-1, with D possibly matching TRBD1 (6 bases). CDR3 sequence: CSTGQGNTEAFF. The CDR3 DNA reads TGCAGTACAGGGCAGGGGAACACTGAAGCTTTCTTT.